This TCR beta chain stems from a study of cytomegalovirus exposure and HLA in healthy donors. Trimming cost V 6 bases and J 0 bases, with 12 bases left between them. Germline V CDR1 and CDR2: MNHNY, SVGAGI (reference sequence). The CDR3 totals 15 residues. Primers for the PCR totalled 60 Vbeta and 13 Jbeta. Method: immunoSEQ multiplex PCR; TCRdb's copy keeps in-frame clones and lacks some. There are fewer than 100,000 clones in the sample; approximately 78% occur only once, and around 0.76% lies in the top ten. The chain has TRBV6-6 and TRBJ1-3; no definite D call. This sequence was found in a woman aged 60 to 75 in good health and CMV-seronegative. Sequenced input: PBMCs. CDR3 DNA: TGTGCCAGCAGGACCCCCGGGGACTCTGGAAACACCATATATTTT. It encodes CASRTPGDSGNTIYF.